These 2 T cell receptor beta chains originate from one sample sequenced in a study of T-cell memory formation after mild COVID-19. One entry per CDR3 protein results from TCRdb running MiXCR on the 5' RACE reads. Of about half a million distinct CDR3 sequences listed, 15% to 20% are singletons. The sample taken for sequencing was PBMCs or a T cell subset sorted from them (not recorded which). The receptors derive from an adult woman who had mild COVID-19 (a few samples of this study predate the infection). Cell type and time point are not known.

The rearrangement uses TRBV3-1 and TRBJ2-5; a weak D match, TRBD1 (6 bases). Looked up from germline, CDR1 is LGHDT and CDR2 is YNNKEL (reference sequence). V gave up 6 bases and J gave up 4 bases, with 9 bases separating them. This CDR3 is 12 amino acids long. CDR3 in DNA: TGTGCCAGCAGAACAGGGTTAGAGACCCAGTACTTC. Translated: CASRTGLETQYF.

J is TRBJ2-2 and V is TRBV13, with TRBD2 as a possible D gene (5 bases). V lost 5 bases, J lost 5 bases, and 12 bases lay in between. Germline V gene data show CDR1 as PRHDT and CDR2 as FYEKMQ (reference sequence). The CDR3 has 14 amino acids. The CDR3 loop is CASSPNPGTGELFF. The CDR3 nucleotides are TGTGCCAGCAGCCCCAATCCGGGAACCGGGGAGCTGTTTTTT.